This T cell receptor (beta chain) was captured in a study of T cells in Graves' hyperthyroidism and ophthalmopathy (dated by TCRdb to between 2017 and 2020). For context, the study as a whole: Peripheral blood samples were taken at the time of initial diagnosis, prior to any treatment. To identify distinguishing TCR V-J signatures, a discovery cohort of about 100 patients was used, comprising fewer than 45 with Graves' ophthalmopathy and 55 to 65 with stable Graves' hyperthyroidism. Prospective prediction of ophthalmopathy was tested in an independent validation cohort of about 19 hyperthyroidism patients and some 17 patients who later progressed to ophthalmopathy. The roughly 100 discovery patients were divided at random into training and test sets in a 7:3 ratio. In addition, the study compared T-cell repertoires in thyroid tissue and in blood from 6 or 7 Graves' hyperthyroidism patients. Once sampling was done, hyperthyroidism patients were given methimazole at a starting dose of 30 mg daily, whereas ophthalmopathy patients were given high-dose intravenous methylprednisolone. The paper describes TCR Vbeta CDR3 sequencing of fewer than 150 peripheral blood samples, made up of some 40 ophthalmopathy patients, roughly 75 hyperthyroidism patients and around 17 progressor patients.

The TCR beta CDR3 regions were amplified from the RNA transcripts. A first-round RT-PCR of the TCR CDR3 used the HTBI primer set with the Qiagen OneStep RT-PCR kit. Libraries were constructed in a second round of multiplex PCR, after which size selection and purification were carried out. Libraries were sequenced paired-end with 100 bp reads on an Illumina HiSeq2000. Per the authors' processing: SOAPnuke was used to process the raw data, throwing out any read that contained adapters or uncalled bases, had a mean Phred below 15, or lacked an exact constant-primer or identifier match. COPE v1.2.5 was used to merge high-quality paired reads, and clonotypes were defined as unique nucleotide sequences. MiTCR v1.1 was used to align clonotypes to the IMGT TRBV, TRBD and TRBJ reference segments. Only V-J combinations with frequency above 0.0001, covering roughly 99% of repertoires, were analysed. The TCS score was defined as the ratio of F50 (clonal expansion) to E x V (chaos), calculated using BLOSUM62-based TCRdist between CDR3 peptides within each V-J. Welch's t-statistics and random forest reduced roughly 540 V-J features to 13, which were used in a naive Bayes classifier (R e1071). Clones were called with MiXCR by TCRdb after fastp trimmed the public reads at Q25, and only in-frame beta chains were retained. Every CDR3 protein is listed once, alongside the most common genes and DNA of its rows. The V and J calls shown here were made by TCRdb, not taken from the authors' results. The sample includes about 500,000 distinct CDR3 sequences, with around 15% observed a single time. The ten largest clones add up to 25% to 30% of the sample.

CDR1 SGHTA and CDR2 FQGTGA were looked up in the germline V gene. The V end gives up 4 bases and the J end 5 bases, leaving 8 bases in the junction not matched to a gene. The CDR3 starts with the cysteine, ends with the phenylalanine, and has 15 residues. Of all the DNA, just the CDR3 is kept, 45 bases in frame from base 1. The sample holds many counts of this clonotype. There is no known antigen for this receptor. No much larger clonotype is one base removed from it; base qualities were not supplied. Paper-wide results and their limitations: Most expanded thyroid clonotypes (frequency above 0.001) were also found in blood, which suggests that blood repertoires may mirror thyroid immune responses. No statistical method was used to set the sample size in advance, and investigators knew the group allocation. A model built on a 13 V-J signature distinguished ophthalmopathy from stable hyperthyroidism, reaching about 89% sensitivity and 81.08% specificity in cross-validation and 80%/75% in testing. In validation, progression to ophthalmopathy was predicted by the model with about 70% sensitivity and around 75% specificity, a median of approximately 6.5 months before onset.

Ophthalmopathy patients had moderately to severely active disease, with a Clinical Activity Score of 3 or more, a NOSPECS grade of 4 or more, and a disease duration of less than 3 months. Exclusion was applied to patients with uncontrolled infections, other autoimmune diseases, pregnancy or lactation. Clinical symptoms, serum thyroxine and TRAb, thyroid ultrasound, and orbital computed tomography formed the basis for the diagnoses. PBMCs were isolated from around 10 ml of fresh peripheral blood by Ficoll-Paque density gradient centrifugation. Trizol reagent was used to extract total RNA, and RNA quality was then checked on an Agilent 2100 Bioanalyzer.

The sequencing input was blood. The source of this sequence is a woman under 40 with Graves' ophthalmopathy. Rearrangement joined TRBV7-3 to TRBJ2-1, with 7 junctional bases fitting TRBD2. The CDR3 protein is CASSSISGSDNEQFF. The sequenced DNA is TGTGCCAGCAGCTCCATTAGCGGGTCCGACAATGAGCAGTTCTTC.